The T cell receptor beta chain described here comes from a study of T cell repertoires in cytomegalovirus infection (dated by TCRdb to between 2017 and 2020). The study in broad terms: The peptide stimulations were aimed at well-studied HLA-B-restricted epitopes as well as recently identified HLA-C-restricted CMV epitopes, whose presentation resists viral immunomodulation. Because public TCR beta signatures pointed to carriage of CMV infection together with the matching HLA type, the HLA type of each donor mattered for the analysis. Study-wide conclusions, independent of this receptor: In both this cohort and an independent roughly 350-donor cohort, the cumulative frequency of public TCR beta family members distinguished carriers of CMV infection plus the relevant HLA type. The ex vivo response was dominated by HLA-C-restricted CMV-specific TCR beta clonotypes, and the single most frequent clonotype in two of eight donors was supplied by these HLA-C-restricted clonotypes.

The listed sequencing device is Illumina HiSeq 1500. TCRdb handled the public reads itself, with Q25 trimming in fastp and clone calling in MiXCR, and kept productive beta chains. Identical CDR3 protein sequences are pooled into one entry, listed with their most common genes and DNA. Here the sample has roughly 500,000 distinct CDR3 sequences; 25% to 35% occur a single time. Clones ranked in the top ten supply 15% to 20% of the sample. The V end loses 5 bases and the J end loses 6 bases, and a stretch of 8 bases separates them. The germline V gene supplies CDR1 SGHVS and CDR2 FNYEAQ. Including the terminal cysteine and phenylalanine, the CDR3 comprises 11 residues. Just CDR3 DNA is preserved here, 33 bases in frame from base 1. The sample's treatment or condition label is to be understood as: in vitro stimulation with specific CMV peptide epitopes to enrich CMV-specific T cells. This clonotype occurred a few times. Which antigen it targets is not known. There are no base qualities to consult, and no much larger clone falls within one base.

The sample consisted of cultured PBMCs, taken from culture after CMV antigen stimulation. Recombination linked TRBV7-6 to TRBJ2-7; the D segment cannot be called with confidence. The clonotype comes from a human donor in good health (CMV status not recorded). Some clones in this sample may be carry-over from other donors' samples. CDR3 sequence: CASSAGSEQYF. The sequence in DNA is TGTGCCAGCAGCGCCGGGTCCGAGCAGTACTTC.